This T cell receptor beta chain was sequenced in a study of CD8+CD57+ T cells in acquired aplastic anemia. Study-level results: No significant patient-versus-control difference appeared in CD8+ Simpson's diversity.

The table lists this clonotype with many counts. Its cognate antigen is unknown. CDR1 ENHRY and CDR2 SYGVKD come from the germline V gene. Trimming took 7 bases from V and 3 from J; bases not matched to a gene: 15. The CDR3 covers 17 residues. Genomic DNA was employed as the template in profiling TCR beta VDJ and CDR3. TCRdb re-called the reads through MiXCR, storing one row per CDR3 protein. This sample has about 190,000 distinct CDR3 sequences, with roughly half found just once. Sequenced: sorted CD4+, CD8+, or CD8+CD57+ T cells (not recorded which) from PBMCs. This TCR derives from a human donor in good health, serving as a control. This sequence joins TRBV10-3 and TRBJ2-3, with 8 nucleotides matching TRBD1. CDR3: CAIKNLGQGASTDTQYF. The CDR3 DNA follows: TGTGCCATCAAAAATTTAGGGCAGGGGGCTTCTACAGATACGCAGTATTTT.